This TCR beta chain stems from a study of T cell responses to AZD1222 COVID-19 vaccine. Study conclusions and caveats: Along spike, vaccine-associated CD4 TCRs were found throughout, with dominance at 160-218 and 743-854. Two AZD1222 administrations were followed by greater Spike-specific TCR breadth and depth.

The data were produced by immunoSEQ multiplex PCR, yet TCRdb's version contains in-frame clones alone and is incomplete. The sample has over 150,000 clones; over 75% are singletons. The germline V gene has CDR1 GTSNPN and CDR2 SVGIG (reference sequence). CDR3 length: 12 residues. The ends were cut back, 2 bases at V and 7 bases at J, with 12 bases in the middle. Comments on this clone: Its matching antigen is unknown.

The sequencing used peripheral blood, collected on day 0 of AZD1222 vaccination. The rearrangement uses TRBV30 and TRBJ2-7; TRBD2 might be the D (6 bases). The TCR originated in an adult in good health. The CDR3 bases are TGTGCCTGGAGTTACGGGACTCTTGAGCAGTACTTC. Its translation: CAWSYGTLEQYF.